This T cell receptor (beta chain) was identified in a study of blood T cell repertoires in COVID-19 (dated by TCRdb to 2019 to 2021). For the wider study: Samples covering the acute and convalescent phases of COVID-19 were provided by collaborators in the United States, Italy and Spain. The prospective study material was composed of cDNA or gDNA derived from T cells, B-cell-depleted T cells, or PBMCs. Subjects who had been exposed to COVID-19, were actively infected with it, or had recovered from it provided the deeply sampled blood TCRbeta repertoires that made up the dataset. A freely available public database, intended as a resource for researchers studying the immune response to SARS-CoV-2, is where the repertoires were released. Samples were obtained from the ongoing ImmuneRACE study (first 160 participants) and from 950 to 1,500 subjects provided by 6 global collaborators. A de-identified subject ID, COVID-19 status, age in years and sex were almost always included in the sample metadata. Where available, HLA class I and class II types were obtained from metadata supplied by the sample provider rather than from assay-based typing. Here is what the overall study found, with its caveats: The amount of clinical and demographic metadata varied by source and participant and was provided uncurated.

Whole blood was collected in K2EDTA tubes by collaborating institutions according to the institutions' own protocols. Collaborator samples were shipped for TCRbeta analysis as frozen whole blood, isolated PBMCs, or DNA extracted from either sample type. The germline V gene specifies SQVTM as CDR1 and ANQGSEA as CDR2. Trimming costs V 5 bases and J 1 base, and their ends lie 14 bases apart. The CDR3 starts with the cysteine, ends with the phenylalanine, and has 14 residues. Solely the CDR3 DNA is kept, with 42 bases framed from the first base. The immunoSEQ Assay, a bias-controlled multiplex PCR, was used to amplify TCRbeta CDR3 regions from genomic DNA. As for the authors' bioinformatics: Nucleated cell counts per sample were estimated from amplification of reference gene primers within the assay. To quantify the absolute abundance of each unique TCRbeta CDR3 rearrangement, sequence reads were collapsed and filtered. For each sample, productive Simpson clonality was calculated as the square root of Simpson's diversity index over productive rearrangements. Entries here come from immuneACCESS through TCRdb and include only in-frame sequences with V and J called. Some clones fail to appear in such tables; in the studies checked, an unresolved V gene covers under half of the shortfall, and the cause of the remainder is unknown. V and J calls and clone size are as listed in that table; D and trimming were resolved from the DNA. Within this sample are roughly 250,000 clones, with around 87% of them counted one time only. The ten largest clones take up 2% to 3% of the sample.

With regard to this clone: The antigen it binds to is not known. No quality values exist for individual bases; no much larger clone is one base distant.

The sequenced sample consisted of peripheral blood. The chain was built from TRBV29-1 and TRBJ1-1, with a weak D call of TRBD1 (6 bases match). This receptor was obtained from a woman in her forties or fifties with acute or convalescent COVID-19. In nucleotide form, the sequence is TGCAGCGTTAGGGGGAGCTCGACGAACACTGAAGCTTTCTTT. Translated, it gives CSVRGSSTNTEAFF.